These 20 T cell receptor beta chains came from one sample sequenced in a study of blood T cells in healthy people across ages. Sample-barcoded 5' priming and a J-beta primer mix drove a second PCR of roughly 6 to 12 cycles. TCRdb reprocessed the 5' RACE reads with MiXCR, giving one entry per CDR3 protein. The sample contains 700,000 or so distinct CDR3 sequences, around two fifths of which appear only once. The sequenced sample was blood. The receptors come from an elderly man in good health.

This chain links TRBV7-2 with TRBJ2-5, with no clear D. The CDR3 runs 14 residues. Germline CDR1 reads SGHTA; CDR2 reads FQGNSA. V lost 5 bases to trimming and J lost 5 bases, with 15 bases between them. CDR3 DNA: TGTGCCAGCAGCGTATCGGCGGTGGAGGAGACCCAGTACTTC. The encoded protein is CASSVSAVEETQYF.

V usage is TRBV7-2 and J usage is TRBJ1-1; 7 bases align to TRBD1. The CDR3 has 15 amino acids. With V trimmed by 5 bases and J by 3 bases, 9 bases remained unmatched. Germline values: CDR1 SGHTA, CDR2 FQGNSA. The CDR3 sequence: CASSQRGGQYTEAFF. The CDR3 region has the DNA TGTGCCAGCAGCCAGCGGGGGGGACAGTACACTGAAGCTTTCTTT.

The chain joins TRBV25-1 to TRBJ1-6; D is perhaps TRBD1 (6 bases). This CDR3 spans 14 amino acids. V gave up 3 bases and J gave up 7 bases, with 10 bases separating them. Looked up from germline, CDR1 is MGHDK and CDR2 is SYGVNS. The CDR3 reads CASSESRGNSPLHF. The CDR3 coding sequence is TGTGCCAGCAGTGAGTCCAGGGGAAATTCACCCCTCCACTTT. Looking up the rest from reference TRBV25-1 and TRBJ1-6 gives the full variable domain: EADIYQTPRYLVIGTGKKITLECSQTMGHDKMYWYQQDPGMELHLIHYSYGVNSTEKGDLSSESTVSRIRTEHFPLTLESARPSHTSQYLCASSESRGNSPLHFGNGTRLTVT.

The chain carries TRBV2 and TRBJ2-1, with D perhaps assigned TRBD1 or TRBD2 (5 bases each). Germline assignment: CDR1 SNHLY and CDR2 FYNNEI. Trimming shortened V by 6 bases and J by 5 bases, and 11 bases separated the two germline ends. This CDR3 region has 13 residues. CDR3 in amino acids: CASRRGGNNEQFF. CDR3 nucleotide sequence: TGTGCCAGCAGGAGGGGCGGCAACAATGAGCAGTTCTTC.

Ten or more counts support this clonotype. The CDR3 coding sequence is TGTGCCAGCAGTGCCGGACAGGCGGGGGAGACCCAGTACTTC. It translates to CASSAGQAGETQYF. The chain joins TRBV2 to TRBJ2-5, with a tentative D call TRBD1 (7 bases). This CDR3 contains 14 residues. Trimming left V 4 bases short and J 5 bases short, with 14 bases between. CDR1 is SNHLY, CDR2 FYNNEI, per germline.

This clonotype was counted only a few times. V is TRBV7-9 and J is TRBJ2-4, with 11 bases identical to TRBD1. The CDR3 contains 17 residues. CDR1 is SEHNR and CDR2 is FQNEAQ in the germline V gene (reference sequence). Trimming cost V 1 base and J 0 bases; bases outside gene matches: 2. The CDR3 sequence: CASSLGDRGLAKNIQYF. CDR3 DNA: TGTGCCAGCAGCTTAGGGGACAGGGGGTTAGCCAAAAACATTCAGTACTTC.

The chain is built from TRBV3-1 and TRBJ1-2; TRBD1 might be the D (6 bases). The ends were cut back, 1 base at V and 8 bases at J, with 17 bases in the middle. Germline values: CDR1 LGHDT, CDR2 YNNKEL (reference sequence). The CDR3 sequence is 15 residues long. In DNA form, the CDR3 reads TGTGCCAGCAGCCAAGCCGGACAGCGGAGTGGCGGCTACACCTTC. Translation: CASSQAGQRSGGYTF.

This chain connects TRBV5-1 to TRBJ1-2, with 8 bases identical to TRBD1. The CDR3 totals 15 residues. V was clipped by 4 bases and J by 6 bases; unmatched bases: 11. Germline lookup yields CDR1 SGHRS and CDR2 YFSETQ. This CDR3 is CASSTTGTGPNGYTF. The CDR3 DNA reads as TGCGCCAGCAGCACTACCGGGACAGGCCCCAATGGCTACACCTTC. Looking up the rest from reference TRBV5-1 and TRBJ1-2 gives the full variable domain: KAGVTQTPRYLIKTRGQQVTLSCSPISGHRSVSWYQQTPGQGLQFLFEYFSETQRNKGNFPGRFSGRQFSNSRSEMNVSTLELGDSALYLCASSTTGTGPNGYTFGSGTRLTVV.

The rearrangement uses TRBV13 and TRBJ2-7, with 10 bases aligning to TRBD1. CDR3 length: 16 residues. Germline-derived CDR1 and CDR2 are PRHDT and FYEKMQ (reference sequence). The ends lost 1 base at V and 4 bases at J; junction bases unmatched: 7. CDR3 sequence (DNA): TGTGCCAGCAGCTTAGTGTCGGACAGGGGGTCGTACGAGCAGTACTTC. Encoded protein: CASSLVSDRGSYEQYF.

The V gene is TRBV7-2, the J gene TRBJ2-7; D not certain. Germline V CDR1 and CDR2: SGHTA, FQGNSA. The CDR3 loop spans 14 amino acids. V dropped 2 bases and J dropped 0 bases, with 8 bases sitting between them. DNA of the CDR3: TGTGCCAGCAGCTTAACCCTCAGCTCCTACGAGCAGTACTTC. Protein sequence: CASSLTLSSYEQYF.

The chain couples TRBV7-9 to TRBJ2-6; possibly TRBD1 for D (5 bases). The V gene's germline CDR1 is SEHNR and CDR2 FQNEAQ (reference sequence). The CDR3 has 16 amino acids. V was trimmed by 5 bases and J by 2 bases, leaving 13 bases between them. CDR3 bases: TGTGCCAGCAGCCTGGCCCAGGGTCCTGGGGCCAACGTCCTGACTTTC. This codes for CASSLAQGPGANVLTF.

This CDR3 reads CASSRFVGTLIQETQYF. The CDR3 region has the DNA TGTGCCAGCAGCCGGTTTGTGGGTACTCTGATTCAAGAGACCCAGTACTTC. This chain uses TRBV7-9 with TRBJ2-5, with D unclear. The CDR3 is 17 residues long. V was clipped by 5 bases and J by 2 bases, with 21 bases between them. Germline CDR1 SEHNR, CDR2 FQNEAQ (reference sequence).

The rearrangement links TRBV7-2 to TRBJ2-6; D unclear. Germline-derived CDR1 and CDR2 are SGHTA and FQGNSA. The V end lost 5 bases, the J end lost 5 bases, and 10 bases lay between the germline ends. The CDR3 totals 14 residues. In nucleotides, the CDR3 is TGTGCCAGCAGCCCGGATCTTCGGGCCAACGTCCTGACTTTC. As protein: CASSPDLRANVLTF.

This clonotype was seen ten or more times. The rearrangement uses TRBV29-1 and TRBJ2-7; 11 bases align to TRBD2. The trim removed 6 bases at V and 2 bases at J, leaving 9 bases unmatched. The germline V gene has CDR1 SQVTM and CDR2 ANQGSEA. The CDR3 consists of 15 residues. In DNA form, the CDR3 reads TGCAGCGTCAGAACCGGGACTAGCGGTCCCTACGAGCAGTACTTC. This encodes CSVRTGTSGPYEQYF.

The V gene is TRBV29-1, the J gene TRBJ2-1; D gene ambiguous. CDR1 and CDR2 (germline): SQVTM, ANQGSEA. This CDR3 has 13 amino acids. The ends were cut back, 4 bases at V and 0 bases at J, with 7 bases in the middle. The CDR3 here is CSVGTSSYNEQFF. The CDR3 DNA follows: TGCAGCGTTGGGACCTCCTCCTACAATGAGCAGTTCTTC.

The chain couples TRBV11-3 to TRBJ2-5; weak D call: TRBD1 (5 bases). Trimming removed 5 bases at V and 0 bases at J, with 16 bases between. The CDR3 extends over 16 amino acids. The germline V gene has CDR1 SGHNT and CDR2 YENEEA. The CDR3 region is CASSSNQPGYQETQYF. CDR3 DNA: TGTGCCAGCAGCAGCAACCAACCAGGGTACCAAGAGACCCAGTACTTC.

This clonotype was counted a few times. The chain carries TRBV3-1 and TRBJ2-7; no definite D call. CDR1 LGHDT and CDR2 YNNKEL come from the germline V gene (reference sequence). The CDR3 runs 13 residues. Trimming pared 4 bases from V and 7 bases from J, leaving 14 bases between. The chain's CDR3 is CASSRPHQGEQYF. The CDR3 DNA reads as TGTGCCAGCAGCCGCCCTCACCAAGGTGAGCAGTACTTC.

This clonotype was recorded a few times. The V gene is TRBV6-1, the J gene TRBJ1-2; D unresolved. This CDR3 comprises 15 residues. Germline V CDR1 and CDR2: MNHNS, SASEGT. The V end was cut by 1 base, the J end by 7 bases, with 16 bases between. CDR3 in amino acids: CASSEVTAGYSGYTF. In nucleotides, the CDR3 is TGTGCCAGCAGTGAAGTGACCGCGGGGTACTCTGGCTACACCTTC.

The gene calls are TRBV6-6 and TRBJ1-4, with 9 bases matching TRBD1. The trim removed 0 bases at V and 4 bases at J, leaving 6 bases unmatched. Germline CDR1 and CDR2: MNHNY and SVGAGI (reference sequence). This CDR3 contains 17 residues. The CDR3 DNA sequence: TGTGCCAGCAGTTACTCTGAGAGGGACAGGGTTAATGAAAAACTGTTTTTT. It yields the protein CASSYSERDRVNEKLFF.

V usage is TRBV18 and J usage is TRBJ2-7; D might be TRBD2 (5 bases). In germline, CDR1 is KGHSH, CDR2 LQKENI. CDR3 size: 14 residues. V was pared by 1 base and J by 2 bases, with 9 bases between. The CDR3 sequence is CASSPREMTYEQYF. The CDR3 region has the DNA TGTGCCAGCTCACCACGGGAGATGACCTACGAGCAGTACTTC.